This TCR beta chain came from a study of post-analysis software for immune sequencing data. Turning to this clonotype: The antigen remains undetermined.

Study-level results: TRBV segments more frequent in patients than in controls numbered a few and included TRBV5-6, TRBV5-1 and TRBV20-1.

Prepared libraries of TCR beta cDNA carried unique molecular identifiers. TCRdb recomputed calls from the PCR reads with MiXCR, one row per CDR3 protein. Among roughly 600,000 distinct CDR3 sequences listed, 44% were seen once. In germline, CDR1 is DFQATT, CDR2 SNEGSKA (reference sequence). With 5 bases removed from V and 1 base from J, the gap between germline ends came to 8 bases. The CDR3 spans 12 residues. J is TRBJ2-5 and V is TRBV20-1, with a tentative D call TRBD1 (6 bases). The specimen was blood. This TCR came from a girl aged 10 to 17 with multiple sclerosis. CDR3 amino acids: CSARQAQETQYF. DNA of the CDR3: TGCAGTGCTCGACAGGCCCAAGAGACCCAGTACTTC.